This note documents a single T cell receptor (beta chain) sequence. Its antigen is still unknown. Described treatment: oral pan-JAK inhibitor, 5-10 mg twice daily. Peripheral blood, together with lesional scalp punch biopsies, was collected from alopecia areata patients. The germline gives CDR1 GTSNPN, CDR2 SVGIG (reference sequence). V was clipped by 3 bases and J by 5 bases, with 22 bases between them. The CDR3 runs 17 residues. This entry is derived from a study of CD8+ T cells in alopecia areata. Following RNA extraction, reverse transcription yielded cDNA that acted as the sequencing template. TCRdb keeps only in-frame clones here, not all; method: immunoSEQ multiplex PCR. The repertoire includes about 210,000 clones, roughly 56% of them detected once, and around 1.5% sits in the top ten. Points from the study as a whole: Scalp lesions, especially in alopecia totalis/universalis, had higher clonality than normal scalp. Within the top 100, expanded CD8+ clones significantly decreased with tofacitinib, as did scalp clonality.

The chain carries TRBV30 and TRBJ2-2, with a tentative D call TRBD2 (6 bases). The sample here was CD4+ T cells sorted from blood, taken at week 4, from a patient treated with tofacitinib. The sequence was obtained from a human donor with alopecia areata. The chain's CDR3 is CAWSARSGGLRTGELFF. The CDR3 DNA follows: TGTGCCTGGAGCGCCCGCTCTGGGGGGTTGAGGACCGGGGAGCTGTTTTTT.